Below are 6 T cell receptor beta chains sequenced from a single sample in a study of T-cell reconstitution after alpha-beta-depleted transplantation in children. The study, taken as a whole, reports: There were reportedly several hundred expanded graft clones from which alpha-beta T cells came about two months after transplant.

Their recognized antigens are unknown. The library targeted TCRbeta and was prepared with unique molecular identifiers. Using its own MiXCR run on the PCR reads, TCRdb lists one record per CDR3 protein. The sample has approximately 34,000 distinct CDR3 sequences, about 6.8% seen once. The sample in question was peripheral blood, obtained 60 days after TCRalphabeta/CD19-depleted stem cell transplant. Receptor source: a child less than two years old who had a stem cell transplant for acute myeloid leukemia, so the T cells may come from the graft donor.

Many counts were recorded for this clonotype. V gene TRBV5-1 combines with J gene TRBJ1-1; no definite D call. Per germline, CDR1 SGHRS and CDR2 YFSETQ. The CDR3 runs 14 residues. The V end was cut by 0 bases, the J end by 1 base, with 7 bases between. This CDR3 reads CASSLVAANTEAFF. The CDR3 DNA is TGCGCCAGCAGCTTGGTGGCGGCGAACACTGAAGCTTTCTTT.

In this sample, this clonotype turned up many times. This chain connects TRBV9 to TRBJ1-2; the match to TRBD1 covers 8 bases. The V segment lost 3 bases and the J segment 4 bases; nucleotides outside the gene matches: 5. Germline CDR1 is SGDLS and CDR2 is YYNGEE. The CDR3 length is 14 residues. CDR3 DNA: TGTGCCAGCAGCGCGAGGACAGGGCTCTATGGCTACACCTTC. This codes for CASSARTGLYGYTF.

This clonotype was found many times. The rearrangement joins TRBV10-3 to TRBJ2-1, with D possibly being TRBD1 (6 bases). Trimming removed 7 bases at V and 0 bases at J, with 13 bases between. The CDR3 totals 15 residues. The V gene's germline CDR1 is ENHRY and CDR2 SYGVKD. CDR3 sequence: CAINAGVSSYNEQFF. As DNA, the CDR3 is TGTGCCATCAATGCAGGGGTTAGCTCCTACAATGAGCAGTTCTTC.

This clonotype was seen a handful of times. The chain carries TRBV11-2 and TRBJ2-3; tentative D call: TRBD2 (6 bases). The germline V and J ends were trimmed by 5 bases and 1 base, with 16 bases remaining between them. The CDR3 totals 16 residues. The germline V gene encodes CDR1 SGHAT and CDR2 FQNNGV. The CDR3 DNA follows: TGTGCCAGCAGCACCCGGAGGGGAGAAGGCACAGATACGCAGTATTTT. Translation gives CASSTRRGEGTDTQYF.

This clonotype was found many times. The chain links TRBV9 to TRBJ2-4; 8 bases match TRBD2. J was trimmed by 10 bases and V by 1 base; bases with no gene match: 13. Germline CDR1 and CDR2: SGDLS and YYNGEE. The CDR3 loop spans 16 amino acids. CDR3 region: CASSVILPSGGGIQYF. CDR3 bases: TGTGCCAGCAGCGTAATCCTCCCGTCGGGAGGGGGGATTCAGTACTTC.

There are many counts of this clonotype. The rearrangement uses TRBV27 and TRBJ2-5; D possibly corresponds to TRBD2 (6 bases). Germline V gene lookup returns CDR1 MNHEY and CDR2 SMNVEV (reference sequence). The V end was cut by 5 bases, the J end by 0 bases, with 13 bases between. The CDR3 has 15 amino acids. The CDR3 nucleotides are TGTGCCAGCAGTCCGGGACTTCAGTACCAAGAGACCCAGTACTTC. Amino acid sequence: CASSPGLQYQETQYF.